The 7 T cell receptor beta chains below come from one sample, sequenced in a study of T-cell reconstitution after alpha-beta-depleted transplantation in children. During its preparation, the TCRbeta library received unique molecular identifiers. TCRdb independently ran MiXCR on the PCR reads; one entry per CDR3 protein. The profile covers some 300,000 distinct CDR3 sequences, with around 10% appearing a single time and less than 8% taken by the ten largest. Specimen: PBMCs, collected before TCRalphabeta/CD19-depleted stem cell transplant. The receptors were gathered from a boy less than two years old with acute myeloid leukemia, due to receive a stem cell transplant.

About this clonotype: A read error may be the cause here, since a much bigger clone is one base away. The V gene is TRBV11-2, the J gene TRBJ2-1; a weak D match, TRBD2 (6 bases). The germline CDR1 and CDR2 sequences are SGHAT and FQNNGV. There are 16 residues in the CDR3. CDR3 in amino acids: CAGSFFSGRSYNEQFF. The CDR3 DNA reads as TGTGCCGGCAGCTTCTTTAGCGGACGCTCCTACAATGAGCAGTTCTTC.

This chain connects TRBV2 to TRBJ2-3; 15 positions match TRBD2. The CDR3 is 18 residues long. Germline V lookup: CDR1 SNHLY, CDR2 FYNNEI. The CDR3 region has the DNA TGTACCCGCAGTAGACCGGGACTAGCGGGGGGACGGACAGATACGCAGTATTTT. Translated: CTRSRPGLAGGRTDTQYF.

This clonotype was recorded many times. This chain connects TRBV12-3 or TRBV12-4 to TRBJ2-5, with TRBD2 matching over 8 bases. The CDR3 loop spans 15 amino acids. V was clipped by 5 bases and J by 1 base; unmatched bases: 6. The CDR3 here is CASSPGTRIQETQYF. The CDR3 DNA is TGTGCCAGCAGTCCGGGGACTAGAATCCAAGAGACCCAGTACTTC.

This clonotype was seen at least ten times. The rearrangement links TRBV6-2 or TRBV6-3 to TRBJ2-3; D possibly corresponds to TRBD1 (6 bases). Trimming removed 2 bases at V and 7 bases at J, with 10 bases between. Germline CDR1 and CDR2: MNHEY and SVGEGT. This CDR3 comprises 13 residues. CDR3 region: CASSYRRGNTQYF. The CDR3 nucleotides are TGTGCCAGCAGTTACCGCAGGGGCAATACGCAGTATTTT.

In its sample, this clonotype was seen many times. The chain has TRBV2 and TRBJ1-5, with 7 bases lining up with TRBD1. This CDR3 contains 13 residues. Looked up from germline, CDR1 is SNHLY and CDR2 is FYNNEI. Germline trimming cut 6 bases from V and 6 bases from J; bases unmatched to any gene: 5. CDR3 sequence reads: CASSGDSFQPQHF. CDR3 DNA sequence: TGTGCCAGCAGCGGGGACAGTTTTCAGCCCCAGCATTTT.

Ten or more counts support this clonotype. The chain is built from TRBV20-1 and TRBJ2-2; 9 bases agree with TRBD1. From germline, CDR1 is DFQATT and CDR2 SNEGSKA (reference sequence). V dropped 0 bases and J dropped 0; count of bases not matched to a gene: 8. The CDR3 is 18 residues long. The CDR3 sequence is CSARDGSRQGANTGELFF. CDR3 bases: TGCAGTGCTAGAGATGGGAGCCGACAGGGGGCGAACACCGGGGAGCTGTTTTTT.

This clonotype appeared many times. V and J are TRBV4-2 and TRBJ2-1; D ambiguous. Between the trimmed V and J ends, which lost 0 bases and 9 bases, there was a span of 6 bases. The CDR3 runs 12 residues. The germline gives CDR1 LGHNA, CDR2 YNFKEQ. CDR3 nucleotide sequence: TGTGCCAGCAGCCAAGATAAGGCTGAGCAGTTCTTC. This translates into CASSQDKAEQFF.